Sequencing of this T cell receptor (beta chain) was carried out in a study of T-cell reconstitution after alpha-beta-depleted transplantation in children. Study-level points and caveats: Expanded clones from the graft, numbering several hundred, reportedly supplied alpha-beta T cells about two months after transplant. Newly made T cells mostly supplied T-cell counts and diversity one year after transplant. Surviving recipient cells, namely T cells and thymic progenitors, were the source of high day-60 TCRbeta diversity in some patients.

V was shortened by 1 base and J by 1 base, with 13 bases between the two germline ends. Germline-derived CDR1 and CDR2 are LNHNV and YYDKDF (reference sequence). The CDR3 spans 16 residues. Preparation of the TCRbeta library was carried out with unique molecular identifiers. TCRdb independently ran MiXCR on the PCR reads; one entry per CDR3 protein. The table includes 750,000 to 950,000 distinct CDR3 sequences, 15% to 20% detected once. A word on this clonotype: The antigen is undetermined.

The source was PBMCs, mostly from graft donor cells, collected 360 days after TCRalphabeta/CD19-depleted stem cell transplant. The source of this sequence is a male patient between 5 and 17 years old who had a stem cell transplant for acute lymphoblastic leukemia, so the T cells may come from the graft donor. The genes are TRBV15 and TRBJ2-5; D gene unclear. The CDR3 loop is CATSRGFTESQETQYF. As DNA, the CDR3 is TGTGCCACCAGCAGAGGTTTTACAGAAAGCCAAGAGACCCAGTACTTC.